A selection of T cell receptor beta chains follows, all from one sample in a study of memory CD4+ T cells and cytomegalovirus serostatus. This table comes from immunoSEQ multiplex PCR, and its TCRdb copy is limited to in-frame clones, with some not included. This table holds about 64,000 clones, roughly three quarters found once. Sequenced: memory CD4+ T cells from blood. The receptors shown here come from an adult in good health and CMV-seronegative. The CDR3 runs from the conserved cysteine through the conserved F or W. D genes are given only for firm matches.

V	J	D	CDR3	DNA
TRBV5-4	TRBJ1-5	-	CASSLGGGRDQPQHF	TGTGCCAGCAGCTTGGGAGGGGGGCGGGATCAGCCCCAGCATTTT
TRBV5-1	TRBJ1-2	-	CASSSLPGQRGYTF	TGCGCCAGCAGCTCCCTCCCAGGACAGAGAGGCTACACCTTC
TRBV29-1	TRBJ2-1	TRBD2	CSVEGLAGGARDEQFF	TGCAGCGTCGAAGGGCTAGCGGGAGGGGCTAGGGATGAGCAGTTCTTC
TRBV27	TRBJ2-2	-	CASSLSAAGGSGELFF	TGTGCCAGCAGTTTATCGGCGGCAGGGGGGTCCGGGGAGCTGTTTTTT
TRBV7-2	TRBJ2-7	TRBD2	CASSLATASGRSNEQYF	TGTGCCAGCAGCTTAGCGACTGCTAGCGGGAGGTCAAACGAGCAGTACTTC
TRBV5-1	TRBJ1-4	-	CASRDSQNEKLFF	TGCGCCAGCAGGGACAGTCAGAATGAAAAACTGTTTTTT
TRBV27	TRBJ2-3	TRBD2	CASRRASGTARTNTQYF	TGTGCCAGCAGGCGGGCTAGCGGGACGGCCCGCACGAATACGCAGTATTTT
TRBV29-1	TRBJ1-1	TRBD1	CSVRTGKTEAFF	TGCAGCGTCAGGACAGGGAAGACTGAAGCTTTCTTT
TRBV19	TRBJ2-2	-	CASSSFSGELFF	TGTGCCAGTTCCAGTTTCTCCGGGGAGCTGTTTTTT
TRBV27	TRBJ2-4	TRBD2	CASSSGRRNIQYF	TGTGCCAGCAGTAGCGGGAGAAGGAACATTCAGTACTTC
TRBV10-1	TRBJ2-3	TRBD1	CASSESLGRGPQITQYF	TGCGCCAGCAGTGAGTCGTTGGGCAGGGGGCCACAGATAACGCAGTATTTT
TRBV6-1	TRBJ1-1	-	CASSDPGQSNTEAFF	TGTGCCAGCAGTGACCCCGGACAGAGCAACACTGAAGCTTTCTTT
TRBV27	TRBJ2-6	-	CASRTGANVLTF	TGTGCCAGCCGCACTGGGGCCAACGTCCTGACTTTC
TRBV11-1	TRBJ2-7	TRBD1	CASSLEGATGHF	TGTGCCAGCAGCCTCGAGGGGGCCACAGGGCACTTC
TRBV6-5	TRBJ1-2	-	CASSYMADSNPYGYTF	TGTGCCAGCAGTTACATGGCGGACAGTAATCCGTATGGCTACACCTTC
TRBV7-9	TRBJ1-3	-	CASSLKGRGNTIYF	TGTGCCAGCAGCTTGAAGGGGAGGGGAAACACCATATATTTT